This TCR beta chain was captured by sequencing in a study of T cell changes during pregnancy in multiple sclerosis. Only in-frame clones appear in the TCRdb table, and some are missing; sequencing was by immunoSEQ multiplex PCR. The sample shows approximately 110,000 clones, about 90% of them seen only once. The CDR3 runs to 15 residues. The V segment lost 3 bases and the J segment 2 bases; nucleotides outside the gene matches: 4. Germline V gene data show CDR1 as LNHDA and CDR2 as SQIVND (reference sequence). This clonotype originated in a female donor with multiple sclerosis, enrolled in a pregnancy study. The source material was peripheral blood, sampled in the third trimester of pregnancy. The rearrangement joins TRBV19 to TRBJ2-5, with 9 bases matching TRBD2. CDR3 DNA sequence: TGTGCCAGTAGTATCCAGCGGGGGGTTCAAGAGACCCAGTACTTC. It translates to CASSIQRGVQETQYF.